The T cell receptor beta chain under discussion was sequenced for a study of blood T cell repertoires in COVID-19. Study-wide background: From the United States, Italy and Spain came samples of acute and convalescent COVID-19. Sources were T cells, B-cell-depleted T cells, or PBMCs; the material itself was cDNA or gDNA.

Source study methods: Quantification of nucleated cells was approximated via reference gene primer amplification. Using immunoSEQ multiplex PCR, the repertoire was profiled, and TCRdb retains in-frame clones only, with some absent. V, J and clone size derive from that table, while D and trimming were established from the DNA sequence. The sample has roughly 120,000 clones; 85% to 90% are singletons. The sequence was collected from a human donor in a cohort sampled during active COVID-19. The sequenced sample consisted of peripheral blood.

The CDR3 here is CASSQAVAGVHEQFF. CDR3 DNA sequence: TGTGCCAGCAGCCAAGCAGTAGCGGGGGTACATGAGCAGTTCTTC. V is TRBV3-1 (or the pseudogene TRBV3-2) and J is TRBJ2-1; 9 bases fit TRBD2. The CDR3 is 15 amino acids. The germline gives CDR1 LGHDT, CDR2 YNNKEL (reference sequence). The ends lost 1 base at V and 8 bases at J; junction bases unmatched: 6.